This TCR beta chain originates from a study of T cell responses to AZD1222 COVID-19 vaccine. Overall study findings and caveats: Elevations in Spike-specific TCR breadth and depth followed administration of two AZD1222 doses. Unmutated variant regions are reportedly targeted by nearly half of spike-specific TCRs. After the peak T cell response, and only then, were repertoires sampled.

Only in-frame clones appear in the TCRdb table, and some are missing; sequencing was by immunoSEQ multiplex PCR. The data show approximately 74,000 clones, about 85% seen once. Analysis merged second doses at about 4 or about 12 weeks. V lost 6 bases to trimming and J lost 0 bases, with 15 bases between them. The CDR3 runs 16 residues. Germline V lookup: CDR1 MNHEY, CDR2 SMNVEV (reference sequence). As concerns this clone: Its antigen is unidentified.

The clonotype was recovered from an adult who received the AZD1222 COVID-19 vaccine. This specimen consisted of peripheral blood, obtained 28 days after the second AZD1222 dose. The gene calls are TRBV27 and TRBJ1-3, with D possibly being TRBD1 (6 bases). The CDR3 loop reads CASSQYGGSSGNTIYF. CDR3 DNA sequence: TGTGCCAGCAGCCAATACGGGGGCAGCTCTGGAAACACCATATATTTT.